This T cell receptor (beta chain) was profiled in a study of cytomegalovirus exposure and HLA in healthy donors. On the study more broadly: Earlier sequencing of around 190 million T cells yielded 100 million to 140 million unique TCR beta sequences. Study-wide findings and caveats: Generally TCR sequences proved uncommon, though certain public TCRs appeared in numerous donors. 15,000 to 20,000 TCR beta sequences were associated with HLA alleles at 0.05 false discovery rate in a later analysis. Reported findings show TCR beta sequences accurately forecast HLA-A and HLA-B alleles in most subjects.

With respect to this clone: Its antigen is not identified.

The PCR had 60 Vbeta and 13 Jbeta primers. Using immunoSEQ multiplex PCR, the repertoire was profiled, and TCRdb retains in-frame clones only, with some absent. The repertoire holds some 150,000 clones, less than 80% seen once, with 1.8% in the top ten. The sequenced sample consisted of PBMCs. The TCR was taken from a female donor in good health and CMV-seropositive.

This CDR3 is CASSQAGARDTQYF. The CDR3 DNA follows: TGTGCCAGCTCACAAGCGGGGGCCAGAGATACGCAGTATTTT. The gene calls are TRBV18 and TRBJ2-3, with 8 bases aligning to TRBD2. CDR3 length: 14 amino acids. J was trimmed by 5 bases and V by 4 bases; bases with no gene match: 5. Germline loops: CDR1 KGHSH, CDR2 LQKENI.